The sequence of this T cell receptor (beta chain) was determined in a study of early stage breast cancer tumors. Study at large: Most invasive tumors, about 75% of the 16, were ER+/PR+/HER2-.

Study results and limitations: Comparing each tissue with blood distinguished tumor from normal in about 85% of the 16 patients.

Using immunoSEQ multiplex PCR, the repertoire was profiled, and TCRdb retains in-frame clones only, with some absent. In the table there are roughly 56,000 clones, around three quarters of which are singletons. This clone was seen only once. Its antigen is undetermined. The germline V gene encodes CDR1 SGHRS and CDR2 YFSETQ. CDR3 length equals 16 residues. Deletions cut 0 bases from V and 1 base from J, with 12 bases between. The J gene is TRBJ2-3, the V gene TRBV5-1, with D possibly TRBD2 on 6 matching bases. This receptor was obtained from a person aged 25 to 40 with breast cancer. Material for sequencing was blood. The CDR3 bases are TGCGCCAGCAGCTTGGAAGGCGGGGCGGGCACAGATACGCAGTATTTT. This gives the protein CASSLEGGAGTDTQYF.